This is a list of T cell receptor beta chains from one sample in a study of cytomegalovirus exposure and HLA in healthy donors. Assay: immunoSEQ multiplex PCR; the TCRdb copy retains only in-frame clones and omits some. Its table records about 100,000 clones. Sequences were obtained from PBMCs. These receptors originate from a man in his fifties or sixties in good health and CMV-seronegative. Both conserved end residues are part of each CDR3. D genes are given only for firm matches.

v_gene	j_gene	d_gene	CDR3aa	CDR3nt
TRBV5-1	TRBJ1-1	TRBD1	CASSLGGQVLNTEAFF	TGCGCCAGCAGCTTGGGGGGACAGGTACTGAACACTGAAGCTTTCTTT
TRBV7-9	TRBJ1-5	.	CASSLGSQPQHF	TGTGCCAGCAGCTTGGGGAGTCAGCCCCAGCATTTT
TRBV21-1	TRBJ2-7	.	CASSKLAGWGLEQYF	TGTGCCAGCAGCAAACTCGCCGGGTGGGGCCTCGAGCAGTACTTC
TRBV7-9	TRBJ1-1	TRBD1	CASSRQGAVNTEAFF	TGTGCCAGCAGTCGACAGGGGGCGGTGAACACTGAAGCTTTCTTT
TRBV6-1	TRBJ2-5	TRBD1	CASSEPGQIQETQYF	TGTGCCAGCAGTGAACCGGGACAGATACAAGAGACCCAGTACTTC
TRBV5-5	TRBJ2-3	.	CASSLASGQVTDTQYF	TGTGCCAGCAGCTTGGCCTCAGGTCAAGTTACAGATACGCAGTATTTT
TRBV18	TRBJ1-4	.	CASSATGTHLFNEKLFF	TGTGCCAGCTCAGCAACCGGGACTCATCTTTTCAATGAAAAACTGTTTTTT
TRBV29-1	TRBJ1-2	.	CSVDETAGYTF	TGCAGCGTTGACGAAACAGCTGGCTACACCTTC
TRBV5-1	TRBJ2-3	.	CASSLTGQITDTQYF	TGCGCCAGCAGCTTGACGGGACAAATCACAGATACGCAGTATTTT
TRBV7-9	TRBJ2-7	TRBD1	CASSHPGQGAYEQYF	TGTGCCAGCAGCCATCCGGGACAGGGGGCCTACGAGCAGTACTTC
TRBV6-1	TRBJ1-1	TRBD1	CASSVRQGLEAFF	TGTGCCAGCAGTGTCCGACAGGGCCTTGAAGCTTTCTTT
TRBV5-6	TRBJ1-6	TRBD1	CASSGETGAFSSPLHF	TGTGCCAGCAGCGGAGAGACAGGGGCGTTCAGTTCACCCCTCCACTTT
TRBV5-1	TRBJ2-3	.	CASKLMSSTDTQYF	TGCGCCAGCAAATTGATGAGTAGCACAGATACGCAGTATTTT
TRBV5-4	TRBJ2-7	TRBD1	CASSKPGQLTSYEQYF	TGTGCCAGCAGCAAACCGGGACAGCTAACCTCCTACGAGCAGTACTTC
TRBV30	TRBJ1-4	.	CAWSDGEELTNEKLFF	TGTGCCTGGAGTGACGGGGAAGAACTAACTAATGAAAAACTGTTTTTT
TRBV29-1	TRBJ2-3	.	CSVGTVTDTQYF	TGCAGCGTTGGGACAGTCACAGATACGCAGTATTTT
TRBV27	TRBJ1-1	.	CASKGTLNTEAFF	TGTGCCAGTAAAGGGACACTCAACACTGAAGCTTTCTTT
TRBV5-1	TRBJ2-7	TRBD1	CASSLATGEYEQYF	TGCGCCAGCAGCTTGGCGACAGGGGAGTACGAGCAGTACTTC
TRBV29-1	TRBJ2-7	TRBD1	CSGLLDQGAYGFYEQYF	TGCAGCGGTCTCTTGGATCAGGGGGCGTATGGGTTCTACGAGCAGTACTTC
TRBV19	TRBJ2-1	.	CASSIVKGVLSYNEQFF	TGTGCCAGTAGTATTGTTAAGGGGGTACTATCCTACAATGAGCAGTTCTTC
TRBV19	TRBJ2-7	TRBD1	CASSEDREQYF	TGTGCCAGTAGTGAGGACAGGGAGCAGTACTTC
TRBV6-5	TRBJ1-4	.	CASSFSVGLNEKLFF	TGTGCCAGCAGTTTCTCAGTGGGACTTAATGAAAAACTGTTTTTT
TRBV9	TRBJ2-1	TRBD2	CASSPLNFGRTSYNEQFF	TGTGCCAGCAGTCCACTTAATTTCGGGAGGACCTCCTACAATGAGCAGTTCTTC
TRBV7-8	TRBJ1-2	TRBD1	CASSSGQGTYGYTF	TGTGCCAGCAGCTCGGGACAGGGAACCTATGGCTACACCTTC
TRBV5-1	TRBJ1-4	.	CASSLMGVNEKLFF	TGCGCCAGCAGCTTGATGGGAGTAAATGAAAAACTGTTTTTT
TRBV2	TRBJ1-2	TRBD1	CASSEERAGGVRGYTF	TGTGCCAGCAGTGAAGAGCGGGCAGGGGGTGTGCGAGGCTACACCTTC
TRBV4-3	TRBJ2-7	TRBD1	CASSQEPPGQGPYEQYF	TGCGCCAGCAGCCAAGAACCACCGGGACAGGGGCCCTACGAGCAGTACTTC
TRBV6-5	TRBJ2-7	TRBD1	CASSGPGQGDYEQYF	TGTGCCAGCAGTGGTCCGGGACAGGGGGACTACGAGCAGTACTTC
TRBV7-9	TRBJ2-7	.	CASSPFAGSSYEQYF	TGTGCCAGCAGCCCATTCGCGGGGAGCTCCTACGAGCAGTACTTC
TRBV5-1	TRBJ2-1	.	CASSLYGTGYNEQFF	TGCGCCAGCAGCTTGTATGGGACTGGATACAATGAGCAGTTCTTC
TRBV5-1	TRBJ1-2	TRBD1	CASGADRGSIYGYTF	TGCGCCAGCGGCGCCGACAGGGGTTCAATCTATGGCTACACCTTC
TRBV6-5	TRBJ1-2	.	CASRGQLLGYTF	TGTGCCAGCAGGGGACAACTGTTGGGCTACACCTTC
TRBV18	TRBJ1-5	.	CASSPDMSNQPQHF	TGTGCCAGCTCACCAGACATGAGCAATCAGCCCCAGCATTTT
TRBV10-1	TRBJ1-1	.	CASSQSRNTEAFF	TGCGCCAGCAGCCAAAGTAGGAACACTGAAGCTTTCTTT
TRBV4-2	TRBJ2-2	TRBD1	CASSQAKTGTGELFF	TGTGCCAGCAGCCAAGCAAAGACAGGGACCGGGGAGCTGTTTTTT
TRBV19	TRBJ1-5	TRBD1	CASSIGTGGYQPQHF	TGTGCCAGTAGTATTGGGACAGGGGGCTATCAGCCCCAGCATTTT
TRBV29-1	TRBJ1-2	.	CGLRKTSANYGYTF	TGCGGTTTACGGAAGACTTCGGCTAACTATGGCTACACCTTC
TRBV6-6	TRBJ1-1	.	CASRPAGPNTEAFF	TGTGCCAGCAGACCCGCGGGACCGAACACTGAAGCTTTCTTT
TRBV4-2	TRBJ1-6	.	CASSQAGPRWSPLHF	TGTGCCAGCAGCCAAGCTGGGCCACGATGGTCACCCCTCCACTTT
TRBV6-6	TRBJ2-7	TRBD2	CASSPSLAGAYEQYF	TGTGCCAGCAGCCCCAGCCTAGCGGGAGCGTACGAGCAGTACTTC
TRBV4-1	TRBJ1-3	TRBD1	CASSLPTGEGTGNTIYF	TGCGCCAGCAGCCTACCGACAGGGGAAGGTACTGGAAACACCATATATTTT
TRBV4-1	TRBJ2-1	.	CASSQAQHGTREQFF	TGCGCCAGCAGCCAAGCCCAACATGGAACTAGAGAGCAGTTCTTC
TRBV9	TRBJ2-7	.	CASSVMGRGHEQYF	TGTGCCAGCAGCGTAATGGGCAGGGGCCACGAGCAGTACTTC
TRBV5-4	TRBJ1-2	.	CASSLVHGGTHGYTF	TGTGCCAGCAGCTTGGTACACGGCGGGACGCATGGCTACACCTTC
TRBV7-9	TRBJ2-7	TRBD1	CASGDSSYEQYF	TGTGCCAGCGGGGACAGCTCCTACGAGCAGTACTTC
TRBV6-5	TRBJ2-6	.	CASSPLVANVLTF	TGTGCCAGCAGTCCACTGGTGGCCAACGTCCTGACTTTC
TRBV19	TRBJ2-7	TRBD1	CASSVTGVGEQYF	TGTGCCAGTAGTGTGACAGGGGTGGGAGAGCAGTACTTC
TRBV4-3	TRBJ1-3	TRBD1	CASSQLTGQDHTIYF	TGCGCCAGCAGCCAACTGACAGGGCAGGATCACACCATATATTTT
TRBV5-6	TRBJ2-2	TRBD1	CASRENRGHTGELFF	TGTGCCAGCAGAGAAAACAGGGGGCACACCGGGGAGCTGTTTTTT
TRBV29-1	TRBJ2-1	TRBD1	CSVVDRGDNEQFF	TGCAGCGTGGTGGACAGGGGCGACAATGAGCAGTTCTTC
TRBV6-5	TRBJ2-7	.	CASSRSRTHSYEQYF	TGTGCCAGCAGCCGATCCCGGACACACTCCTACGAGCAGTACTTC
TRBV5-4	TRBJ2-7	TRBD1	CASSSRQGAYEQYF	TGTGCCAGCAGCTCTCGACAGGGGGCATACGAGCAGTACTTC
TRBV5-1	TRBJ2-1	TRBD1	CASSQQGNEQFF	TGCGCCAGCAGCCAACAGGGGAATGAGCAGTTCTTC
TRBV5-1	TRBJ2-5	.	CASTGDQETQYF	TGCGCCAGCACCGGGGACCAAGAGACCCAGTACTTC
TRBV18	TRBJ1-5	.	CASSHNGGRSDQPQHF	TGTGCCAGCTCTCACAACGGGGGACGGAGTGATCAGCCCCAGCATTTT